This record covers a single T cell receptor beta chain. Its matching antigen is unknown. This CDR3 has 13 residues. V was pared by 3 bases and J by 9 bases, with 12 bases between. The data were produced by immunoSEQ multiplex PCR, yet TCRdb's version contains in-frame clones alone and is incomplete. The data show about 86,000 clones, roughly 80% seen once. These data are taken from a study of T cell responses to AZD1222 COVID-19 vaccine. General observations from the study: Females made up more of the donors, who were largely white British, and clonal diversity may have come out too low. CD4 TCRs covered the whole spike, strongest at regions 160-218 and 743-854. In the spike-specific TCR repertoire, nearly half reportedly target unmutated variant regions. Elevations in Spike-specific TCR breadth and depth followed administration of two AZD1222 doses.

The material was peripheral blood, obtained on day 0 of AZD1222 vaccination. This TCR came from an adult in good health. The V and J genes are TRBV12-3 or TRBV12-4 and TRBJ2-1; weak D call: TRBD1 (6 bases). The CDR3 DNA sequence: TGTGCCAGCAGTTTGGGCGACAGGACTGAGCAGTTCTTC. It yields the protein CASSLGDRTEQFF.